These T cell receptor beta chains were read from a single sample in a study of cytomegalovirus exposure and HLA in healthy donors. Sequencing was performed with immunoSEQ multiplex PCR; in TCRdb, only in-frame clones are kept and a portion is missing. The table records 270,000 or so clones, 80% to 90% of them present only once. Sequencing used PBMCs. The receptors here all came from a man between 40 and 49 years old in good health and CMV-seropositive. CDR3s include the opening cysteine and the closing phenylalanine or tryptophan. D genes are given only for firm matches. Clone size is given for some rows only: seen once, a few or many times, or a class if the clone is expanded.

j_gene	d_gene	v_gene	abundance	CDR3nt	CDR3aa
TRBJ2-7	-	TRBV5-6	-	TGTGCCAGCAGCTTGCCAGGGAACGAGCAGTACTTC	CASSLPGNEQYF
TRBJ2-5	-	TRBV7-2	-	TGTGCCAGCAGCCCAACCCTCATCGACAGTCAAGAGACCCAGTACTTC	CASSPTLIDSQETQYF
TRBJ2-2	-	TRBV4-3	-	TGCGCCAGCAGCCACCCCCCGACAGGGAACACCGGGGAGCTGTTTTTT	CASSHPPTGNTGELFF
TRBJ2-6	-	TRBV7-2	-	TGTGCCAGCAGCGCAACCCGAGTAGGGGCCAACGTCCTGACTTTC	CASSATRVGANVLTF
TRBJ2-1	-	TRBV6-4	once	TGTGCCAGCAGTGACGGGGGCCCAAGCGATGAGCAGTTCTTC	CASSDGGPSDEQFF
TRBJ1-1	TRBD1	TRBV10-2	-	TGCGCCAGCAGTTCCTACCCCCGACAGGGGGCTTGGAACACTGAAGCTTTCTTT	CASSSYPRQGAWNTEAFF
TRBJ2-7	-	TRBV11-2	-	TGTGCCAGCAGCCCCAGACAGGAGAGCTCCTACGAGCAGTACTTC	CASSPRQESSYEQYF
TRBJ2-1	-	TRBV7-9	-	TGTGCCAGCAGCTTAGCGCCTGGACTTTCCTACAATGAGCAGTTCTTC	CASSLAPGLSYNEQFF
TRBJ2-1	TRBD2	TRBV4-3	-	TGCGCCAGCAGCCAAGATAGCGGGAGGTTCGATGAGCAGTTCTTC	CASSQDSGRFDEQFF
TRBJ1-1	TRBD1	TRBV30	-	TGTGCCTGGAGTTCCGGGACAGGGGGTGTCGAAGCTTTCTTT	CAWSSGTGGVEAFF
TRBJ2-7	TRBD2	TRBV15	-	TGTGCCACCAGCGCCATGACGGGAGGGCCCTACGAGCAGTACTTC	CATSAMTGGPYEQYF
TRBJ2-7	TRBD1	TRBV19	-	TGTGCCAGTAGTATTCAGGGGGCCTACGAGCAGTACTTC	CASSIQGAYEQYF
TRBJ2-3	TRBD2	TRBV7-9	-	TGTTCCAGCAGCTTTCATCTTCCGGGACTAGCCCCCTCAGATACGCAGTATTTT	CSSSFHLPGLAPSDTQYF
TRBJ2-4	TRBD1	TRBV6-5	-	TGTGCCAGCAGTGACAGGGGAGGAAACATTCAGTACTTC	CASSDRGGNIQYF
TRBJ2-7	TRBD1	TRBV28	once	TGTGCCAGCAGTTTCTACGGACAGGAGAGCTCCTACGAGCAGTACTTC	CASSFYGQESSYEQYF
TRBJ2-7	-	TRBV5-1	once	TGCGCCAGCAGCTTGGGGGGCGAGCAGTACTTC	CASSLGGEQYF
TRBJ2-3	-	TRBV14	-	TGTGCCAGCAGCCAATTGCGGGGAAGCACAGATACGCAGTATTTT	CASSQLRGSTDTQYF
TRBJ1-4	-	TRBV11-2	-	TGTGCCAGCAGCGACCTTACTGGGCTGCTTAATGAAAAACTGTTTTTT	CASSDLTGLLNEKLFF
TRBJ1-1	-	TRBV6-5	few	TGTGCCAGCAGTTACCAGGGGAGCACTGAAGCTTTCTTT	CASSYQGSTEAFF
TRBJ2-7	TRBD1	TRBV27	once	TGTGCCAGCAGTTTCGAGACAGGGCCCTACGAGCAGTACTTC	CASSFETGPYEQYF
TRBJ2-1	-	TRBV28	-	TGTGCCAGCAGCCACATCAGCGATGAGCAGTTCTTC	CASSHISDEQFF
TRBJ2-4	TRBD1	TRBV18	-	TGTGCCAGCTCACTCCGACAGGGGGACGCTCTGGTTGTGGCCAAAAACATTCAGTACTTC	CASSLRQGDALVVAKNIQYF
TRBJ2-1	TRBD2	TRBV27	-	TGTGCCAGCAGCCGACTAGCGGTATACAATGAGCAGTTCTTC	CASSRLAVYNEQFF
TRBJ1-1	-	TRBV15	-	TGTGCCACCAGCAGAGTGGACAGAAACACTGAAGCTTTCTTT	CATSRVDRNTEAFF
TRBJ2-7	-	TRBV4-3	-	TGCGCCAGCAGCCAAGATAGGGGGAGCCCCTACGAGCAGTACTTC	CASSQDRGSPYEQYF
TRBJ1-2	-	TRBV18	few	TGTGCCAGCTCACGTTCAGGGGAAGGCTACACCTTC	CASSRSGEGYTF
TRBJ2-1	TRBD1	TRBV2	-	TGTGCCAGCGACCCACAGGGGTACAATGAGCAGTTCTTC	CASDPQGYNEQFF
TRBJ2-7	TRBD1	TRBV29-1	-	TGCAGCGTTGAAGGGACAGGGGGCATGGACGAGCAGTACTTC	CSVEGTGGMDEQYF
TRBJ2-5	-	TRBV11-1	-	TGTGCCAGCAACCGGAAGGGGGTTGCGGGAGAGACCCAGTACTTC	CASNRKGVAGETQYF
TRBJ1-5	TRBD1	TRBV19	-	TGTGCCAGTAGCAGGGACAGGGCGGGACATCAGCCCCAGCATTTT	CASSRDRAGHQPQHF
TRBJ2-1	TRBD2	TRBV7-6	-	TGTACCAGCAGCGCCGGGACTAGCGGGAGGAATGAGCAGTTCTTC	CTSSAGTSGRNEQFF
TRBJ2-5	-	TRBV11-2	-	TGTGCCAGCAGCTTGGGTGACTCGTCCTTCTGGGAGACCCAGTACTTC	CASSLGDSSFWETQYF